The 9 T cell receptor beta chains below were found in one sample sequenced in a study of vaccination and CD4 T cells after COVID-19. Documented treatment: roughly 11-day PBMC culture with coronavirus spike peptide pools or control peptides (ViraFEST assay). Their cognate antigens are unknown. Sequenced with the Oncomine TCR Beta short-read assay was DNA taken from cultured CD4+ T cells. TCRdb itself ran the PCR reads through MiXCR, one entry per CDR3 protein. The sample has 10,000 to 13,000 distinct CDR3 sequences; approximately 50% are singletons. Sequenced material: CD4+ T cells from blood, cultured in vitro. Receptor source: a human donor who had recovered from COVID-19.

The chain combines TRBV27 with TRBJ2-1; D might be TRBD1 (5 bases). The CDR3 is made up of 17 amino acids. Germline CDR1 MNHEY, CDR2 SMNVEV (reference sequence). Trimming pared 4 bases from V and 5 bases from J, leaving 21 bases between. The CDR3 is CASSSIPVSIGDNEQFF. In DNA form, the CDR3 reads TGTGCCAGCAGTTCTATTCCTGTTTCTATAGGGGACAATGAGCAGTTCTTC.

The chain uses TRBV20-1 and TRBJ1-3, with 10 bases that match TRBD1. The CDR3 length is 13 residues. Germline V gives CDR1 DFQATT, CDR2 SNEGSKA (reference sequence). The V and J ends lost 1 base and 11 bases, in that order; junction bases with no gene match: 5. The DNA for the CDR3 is TGCAGTGCTAGAGGAGACAGGGGGCTGGCCATATATTTT. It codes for CSARGDRGLAIYF.

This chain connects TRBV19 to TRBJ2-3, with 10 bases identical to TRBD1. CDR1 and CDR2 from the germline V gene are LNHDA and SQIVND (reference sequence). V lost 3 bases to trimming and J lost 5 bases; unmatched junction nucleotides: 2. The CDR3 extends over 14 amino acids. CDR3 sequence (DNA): TGTGCCAGTAGTATGGGACAGGGGTTAGATACGCAGTATTTT. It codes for CASSMGQGLDTQYF.

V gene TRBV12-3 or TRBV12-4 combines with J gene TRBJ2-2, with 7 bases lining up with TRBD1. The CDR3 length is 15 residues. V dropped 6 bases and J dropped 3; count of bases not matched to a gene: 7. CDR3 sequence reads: CASRAEDRYTGELFF. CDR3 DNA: TGTGCCAGCAGAGCAGAGGACAGGTACACCGGGGAGCTGTTTTTT.

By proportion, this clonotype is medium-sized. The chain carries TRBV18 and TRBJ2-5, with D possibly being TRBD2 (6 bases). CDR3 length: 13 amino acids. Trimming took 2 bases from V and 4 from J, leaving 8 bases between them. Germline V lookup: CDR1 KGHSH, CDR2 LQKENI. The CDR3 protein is CASSPGAGETQYF. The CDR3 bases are TGTGCCAGCTCACCAGGAGCGGGAGAGACCCAGTACTTC.

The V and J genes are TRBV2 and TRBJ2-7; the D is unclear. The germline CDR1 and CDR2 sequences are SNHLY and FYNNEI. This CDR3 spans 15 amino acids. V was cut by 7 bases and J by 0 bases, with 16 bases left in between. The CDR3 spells CASKQSGVSSYEQYF. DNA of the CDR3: TGTGCCAGCAAGCAGTCGGGCGTTAGCTCCTACGAGCAGTACTTC.

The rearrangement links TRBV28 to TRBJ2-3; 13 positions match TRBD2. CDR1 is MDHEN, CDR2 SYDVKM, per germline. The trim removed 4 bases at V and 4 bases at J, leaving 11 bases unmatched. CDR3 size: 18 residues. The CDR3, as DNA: TGTGCCAGCAGTTCACCGAGGACTAGCGGGAGTTTCGCAGATACGCAGTATTTT. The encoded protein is CASSSPRTSGSFADTQYF.

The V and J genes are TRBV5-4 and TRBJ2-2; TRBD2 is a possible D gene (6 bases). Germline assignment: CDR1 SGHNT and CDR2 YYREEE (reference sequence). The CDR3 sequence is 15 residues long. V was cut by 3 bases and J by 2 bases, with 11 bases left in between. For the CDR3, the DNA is TGTGCCAGCAGCTCCCTGCGGGATAACACCGGGGAGCTGTTTTTT. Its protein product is CASSSLRDNTGELFF. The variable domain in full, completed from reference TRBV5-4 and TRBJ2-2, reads ETGVTQSPTHLIKTRGQQVTLRCSSQSGHNTVSWYQQALGQGPQFIFQYYREEENGRGNFPPRFSGLQFPNYSSELNVNALELDDSALYLCASSSLRDNTGELFFGEGSRLTVL.

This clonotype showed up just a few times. The CDR3 protein is CASRHGRRGANTGELFF. CDR3 nucleotide sequence: TGTGCCAGCAGGCACGGTAGGCGGGGCGCGAACACCGGGGAGCTGTTTTTT. The chain is built from TRBV7-2 and TRBJ2-2; possibly TRBD2 for D (6 bases). V was cut by 6 bases and J by 0 bases, with 17 bases left in between. The V gene's germline CDR1 is SGHTA and CDR2 FQGNSA. This CDR3 comprises 17 residues.